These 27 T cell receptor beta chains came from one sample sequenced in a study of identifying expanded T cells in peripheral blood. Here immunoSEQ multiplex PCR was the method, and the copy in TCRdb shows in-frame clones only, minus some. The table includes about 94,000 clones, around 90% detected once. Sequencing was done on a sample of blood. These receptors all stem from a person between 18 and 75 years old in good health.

CDR3 nucleotide sequence: TGCAGCGTTGGCGTCCCGAACACCGGGGAGCTGTTTTTT. It is translated as CSVGVPNTGELFF. The rearrangement uses TRBV29-1 and TRBJ2-2; D gene ambiguous. Germline-derived CDR1 and CDR2 are SQVTM and ANQGSEA. Deletions cut 4 bases from V and 0 bases from J, with 6 bases between. The CDR3 is 13 residues long.

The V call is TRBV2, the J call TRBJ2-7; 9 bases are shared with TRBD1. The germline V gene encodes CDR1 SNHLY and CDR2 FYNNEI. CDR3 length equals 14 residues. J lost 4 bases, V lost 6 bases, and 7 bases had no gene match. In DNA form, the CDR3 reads TGTGCCAGCAGGGAGGTACAGGGGGCGTACGAGCAGTACTTC. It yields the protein CASREVQGAYEQYF.

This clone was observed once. The DNA for the CDR3 is TGTGCCAGCAGCCCAAGCTTAGACTGGACGGATGGCTACACCTTC. Translation: CASSPSLDWTDGYTF. The chain carries TRBV11-3 and TRBJ1-2; D unresolved. The CDR3 runs 15 residues. The V gene's germline CDR1 is SGHNT and CDR2 YENEEA. Trimming removed 5 bases from V and 6 bases from J, with 19 bases in between.

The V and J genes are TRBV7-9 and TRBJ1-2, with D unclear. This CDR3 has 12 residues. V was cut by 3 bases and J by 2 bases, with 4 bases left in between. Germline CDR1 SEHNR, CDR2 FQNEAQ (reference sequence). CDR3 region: CASSFGNYGYTF. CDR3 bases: TGTGCCAGCAGCTTCGGGAACTATGGCTACACCTTC.

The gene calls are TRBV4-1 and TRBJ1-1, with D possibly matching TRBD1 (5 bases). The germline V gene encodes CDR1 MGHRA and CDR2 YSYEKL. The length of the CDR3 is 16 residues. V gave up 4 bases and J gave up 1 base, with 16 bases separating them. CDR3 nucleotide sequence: TGCGCCAGCAGCCGGGGACTCCCGTTGGGGAACACTGAAGCTTTCTTT. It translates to CASSRGLPLGNTEAFF.

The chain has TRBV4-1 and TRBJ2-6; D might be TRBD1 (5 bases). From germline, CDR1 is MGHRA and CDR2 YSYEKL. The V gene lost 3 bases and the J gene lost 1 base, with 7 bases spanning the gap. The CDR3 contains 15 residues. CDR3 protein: CASSQAGSGANVLTF. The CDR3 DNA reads TGCGCCAGCAGCCAGGCAGGGTCTGGGGCCAACGTCCTGACTTTC.

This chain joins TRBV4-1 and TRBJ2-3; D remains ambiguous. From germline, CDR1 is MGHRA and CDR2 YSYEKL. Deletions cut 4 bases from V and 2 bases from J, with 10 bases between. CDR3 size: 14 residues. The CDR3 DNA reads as TGCGCCAGCAGCCCCGGTTGGGACACAGATACGCAGTATTTT. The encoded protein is CASSPGWDTDTQYF.

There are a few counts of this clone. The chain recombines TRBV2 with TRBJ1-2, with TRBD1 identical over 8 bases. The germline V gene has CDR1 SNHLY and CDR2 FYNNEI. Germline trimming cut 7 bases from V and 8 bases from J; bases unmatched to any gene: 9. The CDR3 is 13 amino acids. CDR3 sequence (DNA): TGTGCCAGCATCCCGGACAGGGTGAACGGCTACACCTTC. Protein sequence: CASIPDRVNGYTF.

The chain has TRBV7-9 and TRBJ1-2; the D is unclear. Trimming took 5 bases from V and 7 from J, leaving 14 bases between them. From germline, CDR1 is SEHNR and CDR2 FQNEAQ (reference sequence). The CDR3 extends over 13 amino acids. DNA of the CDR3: TGTGCCAGCAGCCCCCCCGACGTACTTGGCTACACCTTC. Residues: CASSPPDVLGYTF.

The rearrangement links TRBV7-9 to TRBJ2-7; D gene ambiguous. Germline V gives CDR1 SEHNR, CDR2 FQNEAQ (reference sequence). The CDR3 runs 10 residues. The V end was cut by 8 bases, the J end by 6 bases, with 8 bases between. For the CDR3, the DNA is TGTGCCAGCGCGGCCTCCGAGCAGTACTTC. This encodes CASAASEQYF.

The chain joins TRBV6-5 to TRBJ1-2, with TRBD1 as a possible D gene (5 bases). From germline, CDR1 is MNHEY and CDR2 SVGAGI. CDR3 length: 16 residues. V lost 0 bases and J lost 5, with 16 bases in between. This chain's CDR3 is CASSYSPERGRYGYTF. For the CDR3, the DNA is TGTGCCAGCAGTTACTCTCCGGAGAGGGGTCGGTATGGCTACACCTTC.

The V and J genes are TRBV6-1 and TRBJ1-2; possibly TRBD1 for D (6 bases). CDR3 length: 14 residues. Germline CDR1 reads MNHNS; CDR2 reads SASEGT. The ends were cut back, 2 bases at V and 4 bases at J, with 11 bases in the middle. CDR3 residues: CASSERNRVYGYTF. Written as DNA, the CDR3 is TGTGCCAGCAGTGAACGGAACAGGGTCTATGGCTACACCTTC.

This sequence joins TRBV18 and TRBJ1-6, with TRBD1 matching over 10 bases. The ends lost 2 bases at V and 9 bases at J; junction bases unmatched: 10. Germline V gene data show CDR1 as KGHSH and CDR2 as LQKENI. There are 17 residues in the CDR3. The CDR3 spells CASSPAFGTGAGSPLHF. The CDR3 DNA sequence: TGTGCCAGCTCACCAGCTTTCGGGACAGGGGCCGGTTCACCCCTCCACTTT.

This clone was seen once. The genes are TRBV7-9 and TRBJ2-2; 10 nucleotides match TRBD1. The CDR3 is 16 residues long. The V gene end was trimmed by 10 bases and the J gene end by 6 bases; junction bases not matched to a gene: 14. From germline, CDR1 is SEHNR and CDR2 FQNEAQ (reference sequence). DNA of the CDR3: TGTGCCACCCCTGGTCCCGGGACAGGGGCTCCCGGGGAGCTGTTTTTT. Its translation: CATPGPGTGAPGELFF.

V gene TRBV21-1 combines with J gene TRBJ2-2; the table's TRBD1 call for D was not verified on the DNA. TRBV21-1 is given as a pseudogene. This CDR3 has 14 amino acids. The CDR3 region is CASNPGQGAGELFF. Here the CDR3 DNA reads TGTGCCAGCAACCCGGGGCAGGGGGCCGGGGAGCTGTTTTTT.

The CDR3 DNA is TGTGCCTGGAACTCCGGACAGTACTACGAGCAGTACTTC. Translation: CAWNSGQYYEQYF. The rearrangement links TRBV30 to TRBJ2-7; tentative D call: TRBD1 (6 bases). This CDR3 region has 13 residues. V was trimmed by 4 bases and J by 3 bases, leaving 13 bases between them. CDR1 GTSNPN and CDR2 SVGIG come from the germline V gene (reference sequence).

CDR3 DNA sequence: TGTGCCAGCAGCCCGGGGGAGGGGCGGCGGCGCGGCTACACCTTC. Amino acid sequence: CASSPGEGRRRGYTF. The rearrangement joins TRBV9 to TRBJ1-2; possibly TRBD1 for D (5 bases). V lost 4 bases and J lost 8, with 21 bases in between. CDR1 is SGDLS and CDR2 is YYNGEE in the germline V gene. The CDR3 totals 15 residues.

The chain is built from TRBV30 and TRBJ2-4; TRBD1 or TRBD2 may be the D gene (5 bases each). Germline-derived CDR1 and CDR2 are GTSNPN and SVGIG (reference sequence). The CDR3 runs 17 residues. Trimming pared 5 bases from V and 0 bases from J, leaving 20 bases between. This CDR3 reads CAWAGRDGYKAKNIQYF. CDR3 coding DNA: TGTGCCTGGGCTGGCCGGGACGGCTACAAAGCCAAAAACATTCAGTACTTC.

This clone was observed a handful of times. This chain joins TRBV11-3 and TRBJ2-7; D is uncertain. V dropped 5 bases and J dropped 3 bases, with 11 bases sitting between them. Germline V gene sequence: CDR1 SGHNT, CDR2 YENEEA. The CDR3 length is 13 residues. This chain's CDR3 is CASSLRADYEQYF. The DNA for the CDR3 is TGTGCCAGCAGCCTAAGGGCAGACTACGAGCAGTACTTC.

The CDR3: CASSTTGGNIQYF. The CDR3 DNA is TGTGCCAGCAGTACGACTGGTGGAAACATTCAGTACTTC. The chain recombines TRBV6-6 with TRBJ2-4; D remains unclear. This CDR3 has 13 residues. Germline V CDR1 and CDR2: MNHNY, SVGAGI (reference sequence). V was trimmed by 5 bases and J by 6 bases, leaving 11 bases between them.

The CDR3 is CASSLSLNTEAFF. In DNA form, the CDR3 reads TGTGCCAGCAGCCTCAGTCTGAACACTGAAGCTTTCTTT. The V and J genes are TRBV7-6 and TRBJ1-1, with unresolved D. Germline lookup yields CDR1 SGHVS and CDR2 FNYEAQ. V was pared by 5 bases and J by 0 bases, with 7 bases between. The CDR3 totals 13 residues.

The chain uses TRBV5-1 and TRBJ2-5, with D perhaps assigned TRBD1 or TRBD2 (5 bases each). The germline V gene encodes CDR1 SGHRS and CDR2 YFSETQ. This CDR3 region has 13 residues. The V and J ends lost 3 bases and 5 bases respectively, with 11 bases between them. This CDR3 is CASSSGARETQYF. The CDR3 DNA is TGCGCCAGCAGCTCCGGGGCGAGGGAGACCCAGTACTTC.

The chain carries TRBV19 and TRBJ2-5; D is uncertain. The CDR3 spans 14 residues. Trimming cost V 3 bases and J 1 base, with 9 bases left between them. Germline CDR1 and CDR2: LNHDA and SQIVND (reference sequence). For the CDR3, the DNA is TGTGCCAGTAGTATTCTAGGGATCCAAGAGACCCAGTACTTC. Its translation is CASSILGIQETQYF.

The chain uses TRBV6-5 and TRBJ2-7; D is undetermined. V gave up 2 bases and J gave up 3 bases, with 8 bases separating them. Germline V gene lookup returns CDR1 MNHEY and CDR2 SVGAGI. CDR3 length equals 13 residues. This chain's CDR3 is CASSYARNYEQYF. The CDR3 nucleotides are TGTGCCAGCAGTTACGCCAGGAACTACGAGCAGTACTTC.

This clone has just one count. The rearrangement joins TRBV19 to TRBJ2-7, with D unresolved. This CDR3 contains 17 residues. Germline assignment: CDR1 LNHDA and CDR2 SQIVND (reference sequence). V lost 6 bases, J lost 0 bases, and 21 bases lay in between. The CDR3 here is CASSQRARAADSYEQYF. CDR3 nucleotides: TGTGCCAGTAGCCAACGCGCTAGGGCGGCAGACTCCTACGAGCAGTACTTC.

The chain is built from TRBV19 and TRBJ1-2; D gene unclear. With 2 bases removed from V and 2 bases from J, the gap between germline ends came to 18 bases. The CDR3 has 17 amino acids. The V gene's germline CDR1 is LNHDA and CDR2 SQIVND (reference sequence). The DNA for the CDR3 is TGTGCCAGTAGTATACCCCCATGGGGAGGGATCAACTATGGCTACACCTTC. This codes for CASSIPPWGGINYGYTF.

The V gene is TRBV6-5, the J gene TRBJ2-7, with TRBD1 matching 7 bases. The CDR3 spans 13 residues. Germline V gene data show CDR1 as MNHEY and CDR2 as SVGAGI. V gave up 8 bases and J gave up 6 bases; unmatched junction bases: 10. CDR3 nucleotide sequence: TGTGCCAGCTTCAGGGGGAACCAGGGCGAGCAGTACTTC. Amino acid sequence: CASFRGNQGEQYF.